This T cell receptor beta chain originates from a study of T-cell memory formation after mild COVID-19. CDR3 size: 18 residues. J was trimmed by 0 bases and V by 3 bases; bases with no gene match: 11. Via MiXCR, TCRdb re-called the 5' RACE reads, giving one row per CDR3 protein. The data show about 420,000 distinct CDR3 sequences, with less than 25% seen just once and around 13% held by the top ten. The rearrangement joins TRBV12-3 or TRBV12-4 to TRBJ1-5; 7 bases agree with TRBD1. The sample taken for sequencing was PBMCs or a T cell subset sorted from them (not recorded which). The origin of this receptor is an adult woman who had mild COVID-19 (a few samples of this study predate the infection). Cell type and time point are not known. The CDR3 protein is CASSLLGTATYSNQPQHF. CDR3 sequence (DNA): TGTGCCAGCAGTTTGCTCGGGACAGCGACCTATAGCAATCAGCCCCAGCATTTT.